The 29 T cell receptor beta chains in this list originate from one sample, sequenced in a study of beta chain features in type 1 diabetes. Expressed TCRB transcripts got sequenced, as all isolated RNA was reverse transcribed. The protocol was immunoSEQ multiplex PCR, while the TCRdb copy is restricted to in-frame clones and leaves out a portion. The profile shows 430,000 or so clones, around 10% of them singletons. The sequenced material came from naive CD4+ T cells from blood. The receptors originated from a woman between 18 and 29 years old in good health.

This chain joins TRBV5-6 and TRBJ1-2; D not resolved. The V end was cut by 2 bases, the J end by 5 bases, with 10 bases between. This CDR3 contains 13 residues. Germline V gene sequence: CDR1 SGHDT, CDR2 YYEEEE. The CDR3 region is CASSFGQPYGYTF. As DNA, the CDR3 is TGTGCCAGCAGCTTCGGTCAGCCTTATGGCTACACCTTC.

In its sample, this clone was seen a few times. The gene calls are TRBV25-1 and TRBJ1-1; D gene unclear. The CDR3 has 13 amino acids. CDR1 and CDR2 (germline): MGHDK, SYGVNS. With 8 bases removed from V and 1 base from J, the gap between germline ends came to 11 bases. In DNA form, the CDR3 reads TGTGCCAGCGCCCAGCGGGCGAACACTGAAGCTTTCTTT. Its protein is CASAQRANTEAFF.

This clone was observed a few times. The gene calls are TRBV9 and TRBJ2-1; no definite D call. Trimming shortened V by 4 bases and J by 5 bases, and 19 bases separated the two germline ends. CDR3 length equals 16 residues. From germline, CDR1 is SGDLS and CDR2 YYNGEE. CDR3 nucleotide sequence: TGTGCCAGCAGCCCAAAGTTCCAGACCACCAACAATGAGCAGTTCTTC. It yields the protein CASSPKFQTTNNEQFF.

The chain joins TRBV7-2 to TRBJ1-2; D gene ambiguous. The germline V gene encodes CDR1 SGHTA and CDR2 FQGNSA. V gave up 4 bases and J gave up 5 bases, with 17 bases separating them. The CDR3 consists of 15 residues. The CDR3 nucleotides are TGTGCCAGCAGCTCGGACCGAGACATATTGTATGGCTACACCTTC. Translation: CASSSDRDILYGYTF.

The J gene is TRBJ2-1, the V gene TRBV5-1; possibly TRBD1 or TRBD2 for D (6 bases each). Germline values: CDR1 SGHRS, CDR2 YFSETQ. V lost 6 bases and J 1 base, leaving 11 bases between the germline ends. The CDR3 length is 14 residues. This CDR3 reads CASTGAGSYNEQFF. CDR3 bases: TGCGCCAGCACGGGGGCAGGGTCCTACAATGAGCAGTTCTTC.

This chain links TRBV18 with TRBJ2-1, with D perhaps TRBD1 (7 bases). This CDR3 is 15 amino acids long. CDR1 and CDR2 (germline): KGHSH, LQKENI. V lost 0 bases and J 8 bases, leaving 14 bases between the germline ends. CDR3 nucleotides: TGTGCCAGCTCACCACCCAGGGGGGAGAGCGATGAGCAGTTCTTC. Translated: CASSPPRGESDEQFF.

In this sample, this clone turned up a few times. The chain has TRBV28 and TRBJ2-1, with D uncertain. Trimming stripped 1 base from V and 4 bases from J, with 8 bases between. CDR1 and CDR2 from the germline V gene are MDHEN and SYDVKM. The CDR3 is 14 residues long. CDR3 nucleotide sequence: TGTGCCAGCAGTTTATCAGGCTTTTACAATGAGCAGTTCTTC. Translated, it gives CASSLSGFYNEQFF.

The V gene is TRBV5-4, the J gene TRBJ1-2; a weak D match, TRBD1 (5 bases). The ends were cut back, 3 bases at V and 4 bases at J, with 13 bases in the middle. Germline V gene data show CDR1 as SGHNT and CDR2 as YYREEE (reference sequence). The CDR3 spans 14 residues. The CDR3 protein is CASSSDRVSYGYTF. The CDR3 nucleotides are TGTGCCAGCAGCTCCGACAGAGTGTCCTATGGCTACACCTTC.

The chain is built from TRBV7-2 and TRBJ2-1, with unresolved D. Germline-derived CDR1 and CDR2 are SGHTA and FQGNSA. CDR3 length equals 13 residues. Between the trimmed V and J ends, which lost 0 bases and 12 bases, there was a span of 12 bases. The CDR3 DNA follows: TGTGCCAGCAGCTTAGCGCCCAGCATGGTGCAGTTCTTC. Its translation is CASSLAPSMVQFF.

The sample holds a few counts of this clone. The chain is built from TRBV7-2 and TRBJ1-6, with 7 bases lining up with TRBD1. Per the germline V gene, CDR1 is SGHTA and CDR2 is FQGNSA. The ends lost 4 bases at V and 4 bases at J; junction bases unmatched: 7. This CDR3 has 16 residues. The CDR3 sequence: CASSSRQGGYNSPLHF. CDR3 in DNA: TGTGCCAGCAGCTCGAGACAGGGAGGATATAATTCACCCCTCCACTTT.

V usage is TRBV15 and J usage is TRBJ2-5, with unresolved D. V lost 5 bases, J lost 1 base, and 17 bases lay in between. There are 16 residues in the CDR3. Per germline, CDR1 LNHNV and CDR2 YYDKDF (reference sequence). The CDR3 protein is CATSPRAPRAQETQYF. In DNA form, the CDR3 reads TGTGCCACCAGCCCCCGGGCCCCCCGGGCCCAAGAGACCCAGTACTTC.

V usage is TRBV4-2 and J usage is TRBJ2-2; D remains ambiguous. The germline CDR1 and CDR2 sequences are LGHNA and YNFKEQ. Trimming pared 0 bases from V and 4 bases from J, leaving 15 bases between. CDR3 length: 17 residues. The CDR3 DNA reads as TGTGCCAGCAGCCAAGAATCTCGGGCGGTGGGCACCGGGGAGCTGTTTTTT. Encoded protein: CASSQESRAVGTGELFF.

The chain has TRBV18 and TRBJ2-5; 9 bases match TRBD1. From germline, CDR1 is KGHSH and CDR2 LQKENI. The J segment lost 4 bases and the V segment lost 6 bases, leaving 9 bases of the junction unmatched. The CDR3 runs 15 residues. This CDR3 is CASSRVPGQGETQYF. DNA of the CDR3: TGTGCCAGCTCGCGAGTACCGGGACAGGGAGAGACCCAGTACTTC.

This clone has just a few counts. The V gene is TRBV27, the J gene TRBJ1-1; D is possibly TRBD1 (5 bases). Germline-derived CDR1 and CDR2 are MNHEY and SMNVEV (reference sequence). The length of the CDR3 is 15 residues. The ends were cut back, 1 base at V and 1 base at J, with 10 bases in the middle. CDR3 nucleotide sequence: TGTGCCAGCAGTTTATGGGCAGGGAGGAACACTGAAGCTTTCTTT. The encoded protein is CASSLWAGRNTEAFF.

This chain uses TRBV7-2 with TRBJ2-3; 8 bases line up with TRBD1. With V trimmed by 5 bases and J by 3 bases, 4 bases remained unmatched. The CDR3 spans 14 residues. Germline CDR1 and CDR2: SGHTA and FQGNSA. The DNA of the CDR3 is TGTGCCAGCAGCCTCCGGACAGGGACAGATACGCAGTATTTT. Residues: CASSLRTGTDTQYF.

This clone was counted a few times. Other nucleotide sequences in the sample specify the same CDR3. This chain links TRBV18 with TRBJ2-3, with D unclear. V lost 3 bases and J lost 4, with 5 bases in between. Germline values: CDR1 KGHSH, CDR2 LQKENI. The CDR3 has 12 residues. Here the CDR3 reads CASSPVADTQYF. The CDR3 DNA sequence: TGTGCCAGCTCACCGGTCGCAGATACGCAGTATTTT.

Many counts were recorded for this clone. The chain has TRBV29-1 and TRBJ1-1; D ambiguous. Trimming stripped 2 bases from V and 7 bases from J, with 8 bases between. Germline V CDR1 and CDR2: SQVTM, ANQGSEA. The CDR3 runs to 11 residues. As DNA, the CDR3 is TGCAGCGTTGAATACAGCCTTGAAGCTTTCTTT. It translates to CSVEYSLEAFF.

The J gene is TRBJ2-7, the V gene TRBV5-6, with D possibly matching TRBD1 (7 bases). Germline V CDR1 and CDR2: SGHDT, YYEEEE. V shed 5 bases and J shed 0 bases, with 12 bases lying between them. The CDR3 spans 14 residues. CDR3 sequence (DNA): TGTGCCAGCAGGCAGGGGGGAAGCTCCTACGAGCAGTACTTC. This gives the protein CASRQGGSSYEQYF.

This clone was seen only a few times. The rearrangement links TRBV18 to TRBJ1-2; 8 bases match TRBD1. V was clipped by 2 bases and J by 4 bases; unmatched bases: 9. Germline-derived CDR1 and CDR2 are KGHSH and LQKENI. This CDR3 has 16 residues. CDR3 region: CASSPGQGTWGYGYTF. The CDR3 coding sequence is TGTGCCAGCTCACCAGGACAGGGAACTTGGGGCTATGGCTACACCTTC.

This clone was detected a few times. The genes are TRBV7-2 and TRBJ2-5, with 9 bases identical to TRBD2. The V gene end was trimmed by 2 bases and the J gene end by 4 bases; junction bases not matched to a gene: 8. CDR1 and CDR2 (germline): SGHTA, FQGNSA. The CDR3 is 16 amino acids. DNA for the CDR3: TGTGCCAGCAGCTTAAGGCCTAGCGGGGCCCCAGAGACCCAGTACTTC. Translation: CASSLRPSGAPETQYF.

V usage is TRBV29-1 and J usage is TRBJ1-5; 7 bases line up with TRBD1. There are 9 residues in the CDR3. Trimming at V came to 7 bases and at J to 11 bases, leaving 2 bases not matched to a gene. CDR1 is SQVTM and CDR2 is ANQGSEA in the germline V gene. This CDR3 reads CSGGQAQHF. CDR3 nucleotide sequence: TGCAGCGGTGGACAGGCCCAGCATTTT. Complete variable domain (other parts from reference TRBV29-1 and TRBJ1-5): SAVISQKPSRDICQRGTSLTIQCQVDSQVTMMFWYRQQPGQSLTLIATANQGSEATYESGFVIDKFPISRPNLTFSTLTVSNMSPEDSSIYLCSGGQAQHFGDGTRLSIL.

This clone was counted a few times. This rearrangement joins TRBV5-1 to TRBJ2-7, with 8 positions matching TRBD1. In germline, CDR1 is SGHRS, CDR2 YFSETQ. V trimming: 3 bases; J trimming: 2 bases; junction bases outside the gene matches: 4. The CDR3 spans 14 residues. This CDR3 reads CASSSGQGTYEQYF. The DNA of the CDR3 is TGCGCCAGCAGCTCCGGACAGGGAACCTACGAGCAGTACTTC. Filled out from reference TRBV5-1 and TRBJ2-7, the complete variable domain reads KAGVTQTPRYLIKTRGQQVTLSCSPISGHRSVSWYQQTPGQGLQFLFEYFSETQRNKGNFPGRFSGRQFSNSRSEMNVSTLELGDSALYLCASSSGQGTYEQYFGPGTRLTVT.

This chain uses TRBV7-2 with TRBJ1-1; D ambiguous. Trimming took 4 bases from V and 2 from J, leaving 11 bases between them. Germline CDR1 and CDR2: SGHTA and FQGNSA. The CDR3 sequence is 14 residues long. Here the CDR3 DNA reads TGTGCCAGCAGCTACCTACCCTCTAACACTGAAGCTTTCTTT. It codes for CASSYLPSNTEAFF.

This clone was seen only a few times. The V gene is TRBV27, the J gene TRBJ2-5; TRBD2 matches at 10 bases. CDR1 is MNHEY and CDR2 is SMNVEV in the germline V gene (reference sequence). The length of the CDR3 is 14 residues. V lost 6 bases and J lost 2; bases outside the gene matches: 3. As DNA, the CDR3 is TGTGCCAGCAGCACTAGCGGGGCTCAAGAGACCCAGTACTTC. Its protein product is CASSTSGAQETQYF.

The genes are TRBV7-2 and TRBJ2-7, with D hard to call. The CDR3 runs to 14 residues. Trimming shortened V by 3 bases and J by 7 bases, and 16 bases separated the two germline ends. CDR1 and CDR2 (germline): SGHTA, FQGNSA. The CDR3 bases are TGTGCCAGCAGCTTCTCTCAGGTTTCCCGGGAGCAGTACTTC. This sequence encodes CASSFSQVSREQYF. Drawing the rest from reference TRBV7-2 and TRBJ2-7, the complete variable domain is GAGVSQSPSNKVTEKGKDVELRCDPISGHTALYWYRQSLGQGLEFLIYFQGNSAPDKSGLPSDRFSAERTGGSVSTLTIQRTQQEDSAVYLCASSFSQVSREQYFGPGTRLTVT.

This clone showed up just a few times. This chain connects TRBV7-9 to TRBJ2-3; tentatively, D is TRBD2 (7 bases). Between the trimmed V and J ends, which lost 6 bases and 2 bases, there was a span of 15 bases. The CDR3 sequence is 15 residues long. Looked up from germline, CDR1 is SEHNR and CDR2 is FQNEAQ (reference sequence). The CDR3 nucleotides are TGTGCCAGCAGTAGGGCGGGGGCCTCCACAGATACGCAGTATTTT. Translation gives CASSRAGASTDTQYF.

The V gene is TRBV7-2, the J gene TRBJ2-7, with no clear D. V shed 3 bases and J shed 1 base, with 7 bases lying between them. CDR1 is SGHTA, CDR2 FQGNSA, per germline. The CDR3 runs to 13 residues. As DNA, the CDR3 is TGTGCCAGCAGCTTCTTTTCATCCTACGAGCAGTACGTC. Its protein product is CASSFFSSYEQYV.

This sequence joins TRBV7-2 and TRBJ2-2; unclear D gene. Deletions cut 1 base from V and 5 bases from J, with 5 bases between. The V gene's germline CDR1 is SGHTA and CDR2 FQGNSA. CDR3 length: 13 amino acids. The CDR3 region has the DNA TGTGCCAGCAGCTTAGAGGGTACCGGGGAGCTGTTTTTT. Protein sequence: CASSLEGTGELFF.

The chain links TRBV7-9 to TRBJ2-5, with 8 bases lining up with TRBD2. The germline V gene encodes CDR1 SEHNR and CDR2 FQNEAQ (reference sequence). With V trimmed by 5 bases and J by 4 bases, 15 bases remained unmatched. The CDR3 has 17 amino acids. In DNA, the CDR3 is TGTGCCAGCAGCCTCCGTCCAGGGGCGGGGGGACGAGAGACCCAGTACTTC. This encodes CASSLRPGAGGRETQYF.